This T cell receptor beta chain comes out of a study of cytomegalovirus exposure and HLA in healthy donors. Notes on the study in general: The listing of roughly 160 TCR beta chains classed them as cytomegalovirus-associated. Earlier analysis found most TCR beta V segments productive about 87% or about 30% of the time. Across donors, most TCRs were seen rarely, yet some public ones were widespread. TCR association rates varied by HLA locus in a later analysis, with DRB1 highest and HLA-C lowest.

The CDR3 is 11 amino acids. From germline, CDR1 is SQVTM and CDR2 ANQGSEA. The ends were cut back, 3 bases at V and 5 bases at J, with 7 bases in the middle. On this clone itself: Its antigen remains unknown.

The PCR contained 60 Vbeta and 13 Jbeta primers. Some clones are missing from TCRdb's copy, which holds only in-frame ones; the method was immunoSEQ multiplex PCR. The data contain approximately 190,000 clones, around 82% of them singletons. This chain joins TRBV29-1 and TRBJ1-1, with D possibly TRBD1 on 5 matching bases. This receptor was identified in a woman in her thirties in good health and CMV-seropositive. Material: PBMCs. CDR3 protein: CSVEGGTEAFF. As DNA, the CDR3 is TGCAGCGTTGAGGGGGGGACTGAAGCTTTCTTT.